Shown below are 20 T cell receptor beta chains from a single sample sequenced in a study of fetal regulatory T cell absence and autoimmunity. The assay was immunoSEQ multiplex PCR, and TCRdb's table has in-frame clones only and misses some. The data show tens of thousands of clones, with roughly 80% seen just once and over 0.4% held by the top ten. The sample consisted of cord blood. These receptors all come from a newborn boy with IPEX syndrome.

This clone was observed a few times. J is TRBJ2-7 and V is TRBV7-6; 7 bases are shared with TRBD1. Germline V lookup: CDR1 SGHVS, CDR2 FNYEAQ. Trimming cost V 5 bases and J 3 bases; bases outside gene matches: 7. The CDR3 contains 14 residues. CDR3 loop: CASSPQGSLYEQYF. The CDR3 DNA follows: TGTGCCAGCAGCCCACAGGGGTCCCTCTACGAGCAGTACTTC. The whole variable domain, filled in from reference TRBV7-6 and TRBJ2-7, reads GAGVSQSPRYKVTKRGQDVALRCDPISGHVSLYWYRQALGQGPEFLTYFNYEAQQDKSGLPNDRFSAERPEGSISTLTIQRTEQRDSAMYRCASSPQGSLYEQYFGPGTRLTVT.

V is TRBV30 and J is TRBJ1-2; D ambiguous. Between the trimmed V and J ends, which lost 2 bases and 4 bases, there was a span of 20 bases. This CDR3 has 16 amino acids. The germline V gene has CDR1 GTSNPN and CDR2 SVGIG (reference sequence). CDR3 nucleotide sequence: TGTGCCTGGAGTCCTAACTCAGGCCAAAACACCTATGGCTACACCTTC. This gives the protein CAWSPNSGQNTYGYTF.

V and J are TRBV27 and TRBJ2-7, with D unclear. This CDR3 is built from 15 residues. Germline assignment: CDR1 MNHEY and CDR2 SMNVEV (reference sequence). Trimming took 3 bases from V and 4 from J, leaving 16 bases between them. The CDR3 DNA follows: TGTGCCAGCAGTTTTTATGGATCCCACGGGTACGAGCAGTACTTC. Its protein product is CASSFYGSHGYEQYF.

The chain employs TRBV5-1 and TRBJ2-5; 9 nucleotides line up with TRBD2. The trim removed 2 bases at V and 1 base at J, leaving 6 bases unmatched. Germline V CDR1 and CDR2: SGHRS, YFSETQ. The CDR3 totals 16 residues. CDR3 sequence: CASSLPSGIIQETQYF. For the CDR3, the DNA is TGCGCCAGCAGCTTACCTAGCGGGATCATCCAAGAGACCCAGTACTTC.

This chain uses TRBV4-1 with TRBJ2-7; 8 nucleotides line up with TRBD2. V trimming: 3 bases; J trimming: 0 bases; junction bases outside the gene matches: 22. CDR3 length: 21 amino acids. Per germline, CDR1 MGHRA and CDR2 YSYEKL. DNA for the CDR3: TGCGCCAGCAGCCACAACATTTGGGCGGACAAGCGGGAGTCTCCCTCCTACGAGCAGTACTTC. Amino acids: CASSHNIWADKRESPSYEQYF.

The chain links TRBV6-1 to TRBJ2-7, with 8 bases that match TRBD2. Germline V lookup: CDR1 MNHNS, CDR2 SASEGT. V lost 6 bases, J lost 12 bases, and 10 bases stayed unmatched. The CDR3 consists of 12 residues. The CDR3 here is CASRGPGGPVYF. The CDR3 coding sequence is TGTGCCAGCAGAGGTCCGGGGGGGCCCGTGTACTTC.

The DNA of the CDR3 is TGTGCCAGTAGTTGGGAGGCCGGGGGGGGGAGCAGCCCCCAGCATTTT. It encodes CASSWEAGGGSSPQHF. The rearrangement uses TRBV19 and TRBJ1-5, with a weak D call TRBD1 (5 bases). V gave up 5 bases and J gave up 10 bases, with 24 bases separating them. This CDR3 comprises 16 residues. Germline V gene lookup returns CDR1 LNHDA and CDR2 SQIVND (reference sequence).

This chain links TRBV9 with TRBJ1-2, with 7 bases fitting TRBD1. Germline V CDR1 and CDR2: SGDLS, YYNGEE. The V gene end was trimmed by 0 bases and the J gene end by 3 bases; junction bases not matched to a gene: 8. CDR3 length: 16 amino acids. This chain's CDR3 is CASSVGGRGGYYGYTF. CDR3 bases: TGTGCCAGCAGCGTAGGAGGCAGGGGGGGATACTATGGCTACACCTTC.

This chain links TRBV6-6 with TRBJ2-2; D gene uncertain. Deletions cut 6 bases from V and 6 bases from J, with 8 bases between. The CDR3 extends over 12 amino acids. The germline CDR1 and CDR2 sequences are MNHNY and SVGAGI (reference sequence). CDR3 region: CASSHGPGELFF. The CDR3 DNA follows: TGTGCCAGCAGCCACGGGCCCGGGGAGCTGTTTTTT.

In this sample, this clone turned up once. CDR3 region: CASSARRLARDTGELFF. Here the CDR3 DNA reads TGTGCCAGTAGTGCCCGCCGACTAGCGAGGGACACCGGGGAGCTGTTTTTT. This chain joins TRBV19 and TRBJ2-2; 8 nucleotides line up with TRBD2. V trimming: 5 bases; J trimming: 3 bases; junction bases outside the gene matches: 11. Germline CDR1 reads LNHDA; CDR2 reads SQIVND (reference sequence). This CDR3 is built from 17 residues.

The rearrangement joins TRBV4-1 to TRBJ2-3; 12 nucleotides align to TRBD1. The V gene end was trimmed by 3 bases and the J gene end by 1 base; junction bases not matched to a gene: 2. Looked up from germline, CDR1 is MGHRA and CDR2 is YSYEKL. This CDR3 contains 16 residues. CDR3 bases: TGCGCCAGCAGCCATCGGGACAGGGGGCGCACAGATACGCAGTATTTT. Protein: CASSHRDRGRTDTQYF.

The V gene is TRBV27, the J gene TRBJ1-1, with D perhaps matching TRBD1 (6 bases). Germline V gene sequence: CDR1 MNHEY, CDR2 SMNVEV (reference sequence). The length of the CDR3 is 14 residues. Trimming cost V 7 bases and J 1 base, with 13 bases left between them. CDR3: CASTLIGGNTEAFF. DNA of the CDR3: TGTGCCAGCACCCTTATAGGGGGGAACACTGAAGCTTTCTTT.

The chain joins TRBV27 to TRBJ2-1; 7 bases align to TRBD2. Germline CDR1 and CDR2: MNHEY and SMNVEV (reference sequence). The CDR3 loop spans 18 amino acids. V lost 3 bases, J lost 0 bases, and 11 bases stayed unmatched. The CDR3 reads CASSFVGLAVGSYNEQFF. The CDR3, as DNA: TGTGCCAGCAGTTTCGTGGGGCTAGCGGTCGGCTCCTACAATGAGCAGTTCTTC.

The chain joins TRBV7-2 to TRBJ1-2, with 7 positions matching TRBD1. The CDR3 consists of 13 residues. Germline V gene lookup returns CDR1 SGHTA and CDR2 FQGNSA. Trimming removed 3 bases from V and 4 bases from J; junction bases left unmatched: 2. The DNA for the CDR3 is TGTGCCAGCAGCTTGGACAGGACCTATGGCTACACCTTC. Translating gives CASSLDRTYGYTF. The complete variable domain, with remaining parts taken from reference TRBV7-2 and TRBJ1-2, reads GAGVSQSPSNKVTEKGKDVELRCDPISGHTALYWYRQSLGQGLEFLIYFQGNSAPDKSGLPSDRFSAERTGGSVSTLTIQRTQQEDSAVYLCASSLDRTYGYTFGSGTRLTVV.

This clone was recorded once. This chain joins TRBV7-9 and TRBJ2-2, with D possibly matching TRBD2 (5 bases). From germline, CDR1 is SEHNR and CDR2 FQNEAQ (reference sequence). The CDR3 has 16 amino acids. Trimming removed 5 bases from V and 0 bases from J, with 13 bases in between. The CDR3 DNA reads TGTGCCAGCAGCGGACTCGGAACTCCGAACACCGGGGAGCTGTTTTTT. It yields the protein CASSGLGTPNTGELFF.

Here the CDR3 DNA reads TGTGCCAGTAGTATGTCGGGCACCGGGGAGCTGTTTTTT. Protein: CASSMSGTGELFF. This sequence joins TRBV19 and TRBJ2-2, with no clear D. Germline V gene lookup returns CDR1 LNHDA and CDR2 SQIVND (reference sequence). V lost 3 bases to trimming and J lost 4 bases, with 6 bases between them. This CDR3 is 13 amino acids long.

The genes are TRBV10-3 and TRBJ2-7, with 8 bases lining up with TRBD2. Germline loops: CDR1 ENHRY, CDR2 SYGVKD. CDR3 length: 24 residues. With V trimmed by 4 bases and J by 2 bases, 34 bases remained unmatched. CDR3 in DNA: TGTGCCATCAGTGTAAAGGGACAAAATACCGGGACTAGAATTGAGGATCGACGTCCCTACGAGCAGTACTTC. Its translation is CAISVKGQNTGTRIEDRRPYEQYF.

The gene calls are TRBV7-9 and TRBJ1-5; D is unclear. The CDR3 has 12 residues. The V end lost 1 base, the J end lost 6 bases, and 4 bases lay between the germline ends. Germline lookup yields CDR1 SEHNR and CDR2 FQNEAQ (reference sequence). The CDR3 loop reads CASSLGSQPQHF. The CDR3 DNA sequence: TGTGCCAGCAGCTTAGGGAGTCAGCCCCAGCATTTT. The full variable domain, in which reference TRBV7-9 and TRBJ1-5 provide the parts outside the CDR3, is DTGVSQNPRHKITKRGQNVTFRCDPISEHNRLYWYRQTLGQGPEFLTYFQNEAQLEKSRLLSDRFSAERPKGSFSTLEIQRTEQGDSAMYLCASSLGSQPQHFGDGTRLSIL.

V is TRBV9 and J is TRBJ2-3, with D tentatively TRBD2 (5 bases). Germline values: CDR1 SGDLS, CDR2 YYNGEE. V lost 0 bases, J lost 1 base, and 12 bases lay in between. The CDR3 loop spans 16 amino acids. This CDR3 reads CASSVEGGFGTDTQYF. The CDR3 DNA reads TGTGCCAGCAGCGTAGAAGGCGGGTTTGGCACAGATACGCAGTATTTT.

The chain recombines TRBV6-6 with TRBJ2-3; weak D call: TRBD2 (7 bases). CDR1 is MNHNY and CDR2 is SVGAGI in the germline V gene (reference sequence). CDR3 length: 15 residues. Trimming cost V 8 bases and J 4 bases, with 19 bases left between them. The CDR3 DNA reads TGTGCCAGCGGAGGTTGGGGGGGGGCCCCAGATACGCAGTATTTT. Amino acid sequence: CASGGWGGAPDTQYF.